Given below is one TCR beta chain in context. Sequenced by immunoSEQ multiplex PCR; TCRdb stores in-frame clones only, minus some. The sample includes around 170,000 clones, less than 90% of them seen just once. CDR3 length equals 14 residues. Per the germline V gene, CDR1 is SGDLS and CDR2 is YYNGEE. V was shortened by 4 bases and J by 2 bases, with 9 bases between the two germline ends. The data are from a study of blood T cell repertoires in COVID-19. The clonotype was recovered from a woman aged 45 to 65 who had recovered from COVID-19. Sequencing was done on a sample of PBMCs or T cells enriched from blood (not recorded which). The rearrangement links TRBV9 to TRBJ2-2; tentatively, D is TRBD2 (5 bases). CDR3: CASSLRTNTGELFF. CDR3 nucleotide sequence: TGTGCCAGCAGCCTCCGGACTAACACCGGGGAGCTGTTTTTT.